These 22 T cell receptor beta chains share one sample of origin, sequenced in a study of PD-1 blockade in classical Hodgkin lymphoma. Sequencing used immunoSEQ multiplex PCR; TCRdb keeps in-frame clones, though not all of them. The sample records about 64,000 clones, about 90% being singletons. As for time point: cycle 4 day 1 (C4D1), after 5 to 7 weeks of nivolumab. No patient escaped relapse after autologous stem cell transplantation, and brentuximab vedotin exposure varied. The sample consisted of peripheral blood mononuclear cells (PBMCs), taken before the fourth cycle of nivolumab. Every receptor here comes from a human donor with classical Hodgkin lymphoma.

The CDR3 nucleotides read TGTGCCAGCAGCTTAGTATTCATCGGCGGGAACACCGGGGAGCTGTTTTTT. It specifies CASSLVFIGGNTGELFF. The chain employs TRBV7-8 and TRBJ2-2; D uncertain. Germline values: CDR1 SGHVS, CDR2 FQNEAQ. The CDR3 consists of 17 residues. V was clipped by 1 base and J by 1 base, with 13 bases between them.

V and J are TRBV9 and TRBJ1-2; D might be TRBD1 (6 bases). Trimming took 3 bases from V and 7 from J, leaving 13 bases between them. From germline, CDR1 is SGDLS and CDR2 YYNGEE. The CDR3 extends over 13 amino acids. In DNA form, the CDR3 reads TGTGCCAGCAGCGCCCCAGGGGTCGGTGGCTACACCTTC. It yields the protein CASSAPGVGGYTF.

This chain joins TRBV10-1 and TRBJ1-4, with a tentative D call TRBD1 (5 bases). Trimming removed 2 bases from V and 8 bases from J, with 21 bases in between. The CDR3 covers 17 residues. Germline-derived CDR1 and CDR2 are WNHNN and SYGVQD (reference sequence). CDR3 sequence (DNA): TGCGCCAGCAGTGAGGCAAGAAACCCGGGGCCAGGAGAAAAACTGTTTTTT. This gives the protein CASSEARNPGPGEKLFF.

Written as DNA, the CDR3 is TGCAGGGCCGGGGGGAATAACTATGGCTACACCTTC. Amino acids: CRAGGNNYGYTF. The chain joins TRBV29-1 to TRBJ1-2; D is possibly TRBD1 (5 bases). The CDR3 is 12 residues long. From germline, CDR1 is SQVTM and CDR2 ANQGSEA.

Here the CDR3 reads CASSFGGDSRYTQYF. In nucleotides, the CDR3 is TGCGCCAGCAGCTTCGGGGGCGACAGCCGATATACGCAGTATTTT. The chain joins TRBV5-1 to TRBJ2-3; D may correspond to TRBD1 or TRBD2 (6 bases each). Trimming removed 2 bases at V and 7 bases at J, with 17 bases between. This CDR3 spans 15 amino acids. The germline V gene has CDR1 SGHRS and CDR2 YFSETQ.

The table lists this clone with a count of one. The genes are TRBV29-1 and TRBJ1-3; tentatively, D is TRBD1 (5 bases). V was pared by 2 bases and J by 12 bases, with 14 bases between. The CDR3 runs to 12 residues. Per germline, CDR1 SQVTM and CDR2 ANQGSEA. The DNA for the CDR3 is TGCAGCGTTGAAACTAGGGACCGCGGCATATATTTT. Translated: CSVETRDRGIYF.

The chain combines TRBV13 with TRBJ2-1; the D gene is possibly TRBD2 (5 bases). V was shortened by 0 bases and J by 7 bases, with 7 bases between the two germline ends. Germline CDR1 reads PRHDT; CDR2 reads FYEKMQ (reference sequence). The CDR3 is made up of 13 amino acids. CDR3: CASSLGGDNEQFF. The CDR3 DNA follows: TGTGCCAGCAGCTTAGGCGGGGATAATGAGCAGTTCTTC. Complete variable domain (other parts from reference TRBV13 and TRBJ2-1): AAGVIQSPRHLIKEKRETATLKCYPIPRHDTVYWYQQGPGQDPQFLISFYEKMQSDKGSIPDRFSAQQFSDYHSELNMSSLELGDSALYFCASSLGGDNEQFFGPGTRLTVL.

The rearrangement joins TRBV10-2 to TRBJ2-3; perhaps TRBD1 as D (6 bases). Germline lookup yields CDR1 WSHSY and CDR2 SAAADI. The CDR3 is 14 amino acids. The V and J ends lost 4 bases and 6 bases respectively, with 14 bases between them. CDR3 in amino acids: CASSGAHRDDTQYF. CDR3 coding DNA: TGCGCCAGCAGTGGGGCCCACAGGGACGATACGCAGTATTTT.

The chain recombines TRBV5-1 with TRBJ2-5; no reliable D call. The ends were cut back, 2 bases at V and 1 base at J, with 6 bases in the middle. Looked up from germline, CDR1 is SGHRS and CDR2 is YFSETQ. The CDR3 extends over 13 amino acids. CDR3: CASSFPGQETQYF. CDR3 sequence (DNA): TGCGCCAGCAGCTTCCCGGGCCAAGAGACCCAGTACTTC.

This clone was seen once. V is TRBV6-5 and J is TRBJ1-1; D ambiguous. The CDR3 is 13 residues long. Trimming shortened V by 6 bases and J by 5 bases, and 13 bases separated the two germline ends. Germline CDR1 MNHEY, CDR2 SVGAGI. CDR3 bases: TGTGCCAGCAGGCGAACGGGTCGAACTGAAGCTTTCTTT. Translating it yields CASRRTGRTEAFF.

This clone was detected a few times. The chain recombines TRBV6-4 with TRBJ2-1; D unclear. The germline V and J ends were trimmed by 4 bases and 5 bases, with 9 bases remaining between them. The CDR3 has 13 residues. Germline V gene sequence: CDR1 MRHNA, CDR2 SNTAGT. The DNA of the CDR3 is TGTGCCAGCAGTGCCTATAGCAACAATGAGCAGTTCTTC. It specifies CASSAYSNNEQFF.

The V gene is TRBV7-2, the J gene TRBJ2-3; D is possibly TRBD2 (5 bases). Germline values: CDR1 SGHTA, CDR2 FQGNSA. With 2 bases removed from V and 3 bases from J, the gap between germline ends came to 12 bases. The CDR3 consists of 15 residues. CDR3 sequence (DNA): TGTGCCAGCAGCTTAAGCGGACCAAGGACAGATACGCAGTATTTT. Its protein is CASSLSGPRTDTQYF.

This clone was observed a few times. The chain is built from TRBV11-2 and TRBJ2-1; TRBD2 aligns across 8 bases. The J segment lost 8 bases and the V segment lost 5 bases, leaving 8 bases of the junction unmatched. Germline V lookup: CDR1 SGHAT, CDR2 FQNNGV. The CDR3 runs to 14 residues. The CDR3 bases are TGTGCCAGCAGCGGGATGGAGCGGGGGTATGAGCAGTTCTTC. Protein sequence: CASSGMERGYEQFF.

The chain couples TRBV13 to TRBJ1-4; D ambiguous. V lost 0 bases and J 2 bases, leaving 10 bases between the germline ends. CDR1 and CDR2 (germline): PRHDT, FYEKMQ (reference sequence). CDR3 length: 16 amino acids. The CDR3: CASSLGPGLTNEKLFF. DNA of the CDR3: TGTGCCAGCAGCTTAGGCCCGGGGTTGACTAATGAAAAACTGTTTTTT. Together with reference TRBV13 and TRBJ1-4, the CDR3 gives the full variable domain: AAGVIQSPRHLIKEKRETATLKCYPIPRHDTVYWYQQGPGQDPQFLISFYEKMQSDKGSIPDRFSAQQFSDYHSELNMSSLELGDSALYFCASSLGPGLTNEKLFFGSGTQLSVL.

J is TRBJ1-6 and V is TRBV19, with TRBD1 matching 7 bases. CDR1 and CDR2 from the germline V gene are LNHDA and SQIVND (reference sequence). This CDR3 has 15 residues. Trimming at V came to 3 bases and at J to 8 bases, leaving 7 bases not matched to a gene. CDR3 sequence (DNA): TGTGCCAGTAGTATGACGGGACAGAGAGATTCACCCCTCCACTTT. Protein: CASSMTGQRDSPLHF.

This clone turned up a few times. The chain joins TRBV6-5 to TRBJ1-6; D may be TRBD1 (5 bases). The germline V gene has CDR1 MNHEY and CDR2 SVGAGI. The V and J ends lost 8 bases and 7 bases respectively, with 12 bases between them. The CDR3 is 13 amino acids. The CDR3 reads CASWRGRNSPLHF. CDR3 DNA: TGTGCCAGCTGGAGGGGAAGGAATTCACCCCTCCACTTT.

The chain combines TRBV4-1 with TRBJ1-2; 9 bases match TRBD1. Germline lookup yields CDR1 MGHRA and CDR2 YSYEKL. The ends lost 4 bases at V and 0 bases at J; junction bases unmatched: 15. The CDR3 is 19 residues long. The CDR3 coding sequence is TGCGCCAGCAGCCCTCTGGAGGGACAGGGAACTTCAGCTAACTATGGCTACACCTTC. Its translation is CASSPLEGQGTSANYGYTF.

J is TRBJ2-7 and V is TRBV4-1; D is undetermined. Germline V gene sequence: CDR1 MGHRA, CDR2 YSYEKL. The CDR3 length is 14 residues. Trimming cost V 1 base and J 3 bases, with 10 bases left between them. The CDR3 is CASSQAAFLYEQYF. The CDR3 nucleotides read TGCGCCAGCAGCCAAGCAGCCTTCCTCTACGAGCAGTACTTC.

This CDR3 is CASRPDSYSNQPQHF. The CDR3 nucleotides are TGTGCCAGCAGACCGGACAGCTATAGCAATCAGCCCCAGCATTTT. The V and J genes are TRBV2 and TRBJ1-5; D possibly corresponds to TRBD1 (6 bases). Germline CDR1 is SNHLY and CDR2 is FYNNEI. Trimming left V 6 bases short and J 0 bases short, with 12 bases between. There are 15 residues in the CDR3.

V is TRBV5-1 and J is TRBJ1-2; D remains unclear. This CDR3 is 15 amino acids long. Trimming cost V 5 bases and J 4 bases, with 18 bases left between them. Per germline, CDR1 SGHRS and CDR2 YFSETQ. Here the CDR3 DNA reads TGCGCCAGCAGGATTAAAACCATCCCCCGCTATGGCTACACCTTC. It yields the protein CASRIKTIPRYGYTF.

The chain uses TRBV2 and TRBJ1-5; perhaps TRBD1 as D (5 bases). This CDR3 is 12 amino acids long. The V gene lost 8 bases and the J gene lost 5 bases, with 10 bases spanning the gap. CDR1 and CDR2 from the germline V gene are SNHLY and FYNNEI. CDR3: CASGRDDQPQHF. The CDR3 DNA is TGTGCCAGCGGGAGGGACGATCAGCCCCAGCATTTT.

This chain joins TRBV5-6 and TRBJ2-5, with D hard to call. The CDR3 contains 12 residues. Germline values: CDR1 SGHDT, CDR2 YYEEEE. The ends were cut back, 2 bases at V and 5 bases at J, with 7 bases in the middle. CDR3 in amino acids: CASSFLWETQYF. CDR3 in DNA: TGTGCCAGCAGCTTTCTGTGGGAGACCCAGTACTTC.